This TCR beta chain appears in the sequencing data of a study of cytomegalovirus exposure and HLA in healthy donors (dated by TCRdb to the late 2010s). About the study as a whole: According to an earlier analysis of 550 to 700 of the donors, 200 million or so T cells yielded some 120 million unique TCR beta sequences and 250 to 350 Gb of sequence data. The number of typed donors differed by locus: about 620-640 for A, B, C, DRB1 and DQB1; 500 to 550 for DQA1; 606 for DPA1; and around 450 for DPB1. Of the roughly 400 genotyped donors, around 81% fell in the genetic ancestry cluster associated with self-reported Caucasian donors. A later genetic analysis took genome-wide SNP genotypes for about 55% of the roughly 670 donors and used that subset as a discovery cohort. A later analysis re-analyzed previously published TCR beta repertoires from hundreds of donors and added high-resolution HLA genotyping to study TCR occurrence patterns. Approximately 300 gigabases of sequencing data and 91 million or so unique TCR sequences made up an early release that covered approximately 620 HLA-typed donors. To predict cytomegalovirus infection status, the study combined high-throughput TCR immunosequencing, statistical association of individual TCRs with disease status, and machine learning. Every repertoire in the discovery cohort had been generated on one and the same sequencing platform. In an earlier analysis of around 540 of the donors, high-throughput TCR beta sequencing was used to judge whether each TCR beta V gene segment behaved as functional or pseudogenic. Donor age, sex, ethnicity and CMV serostatus were compiled alongside the repertoire data. A separate validation cohort of roughly 130 different subjects was used in addition to the approximately 700-subject first cohort. On average, around 240,000 unique TCR beta nucleotide sequences were sequenced per donor among a few hundred genotyped donors of the cohort, with roughly 19% of those sequences being non-productive. Class I and class II HLA loci were covered by the typing at four-digit resolution. Roughly five DR-DQ haplotypes were treated as single units for association and clustering because of strong linkage in the cohort. The study profiled the T cell repertoires of more than 500 subjects by immunosequencing and related them to cytomegalovirus serostatus. The study aimed to test whether cataloging public T cell receptors could reveal signatures of past pathogen exposure. Rather than drawing on any new phenotypic data, the later analysis identified candidate immune exposures from TCR beta sequences and the way those sequences occurred across donors. Summary of the overall study and its limitations: An association between a missense DCLRE1C variant and V-gene and J-gene trimming of TCR beta chains was found in a later genetic analysis and replicated in an independent cohort. The authors suggested that the approach could potentially be generalized to other disease states and immunological phenotypes. A later analysis reported that several top co-occurrence clusters appeared linked to parvovirus B19, influenza, CMV and Epstein-Barr virus. Specific HLA alleles were associated with more than 15,000 TCR beta sequences at a false discovery rate of 0.05 in a later analysis. In a later genetic analysis, fewer N-insertions in productive TCRs were reported among donors in an Asian-associated ancestry cluster than the roughly 640-donor mean. A later analysis found that TCR association rates varied across HLA loci, with DRB1 alleles showing the most associated TCRs and HLA-C alleles the fewest. When HLA alleles, especially DR and DQ, strongly co-occurred, attributing TCR associations to individual alleles was difficult. The classifier was reported to diagnose cytomegalovirus status with high specificity and sensitivity in both the original cohort and the validation cohort. The study gave a list of about 150 TCR beta chains associated with cytomegalovirus. Only TCR beta chains were sequenced in this cohort, and the absence of alpha or paired-chain data limited detectable features. In an earlier analysis of approximately 600 of the donors, most TCR beta V segments were observed in productive rearrangements about 87% or about 30% of the time, broadly matching IMGT annotations. Some IMGT-functional V segments, including TRBV6-2 and TRBV6-3, could not be told apart with the 87-base-pair reads, so those segments were excluded. Most TCR sequences were seen in very few donors, while some public TCRs were found in many individuals. A further reported finding was that TCR beta sequences accurately predicted the HLA-A and HLA-B alleles for most subjects in the first cohort. Most CMV-associated TCR beta chains appeared to be HLA-restricted in a later analysis, and the HLA associations seemed to be driven largely by CMV exposure. Compared with equally common non-associated chains, HLA-associated TCR beta chains in a later analysis were more clonally expanded and had lower generation probabilities. A cluster of highly shared sequence variants was judged likely to be a technical artifact of the sequencing pipeline. Roughly uniform sequencing depth across donors was assumed in presence/absence analyses, although this assumption may not hold. Correlated functional status among segregating V segments might reflect linkage disequilibrium, but an unknown experimental factor could not be ruled out. The only immune exposure information available for the cohort was CMV serostatus. In vitro tests confirmed that three of the cytomegalovirus-associated TCR beta chains recognize cytomegalovirus antigens. Because counts were too low, about 15 rarely observed V segments, including chromosome 9 orphons, were left out of the earlier analysis of a few hundred of the donors. Because some donors lacked HLA typing at each locus, the association tests relied only on the typed subset.

A note on this clone: It lacks a known antigen. Base qualities were left out, and no much larger clone turns up one base away.

Receptors were amplified or captured by the immunoSEQ multiplex PCR assay. For the multiplex PCR, a mixture combining 60 forward primers for TCR Vbeta segments and 13 reverse primers for TCR Jbeta segments was used. A multiplex PCR assay on genomic DNA amplified the CDR3 region of rearranged TCR beta genes. Amplified TCR beta libraries were sequenced as 87-base-pair reads on the Illumina HiSeq System. Turning to the authors' computational methods: Across the 670 or so repertoires, a later analysis counted 80 million or so unique TCR beta chains, around 11 million of which were shared by at least two donors. Raw reads were error-corrected and collapsed into unique sequences by a nearest-neighbor algorithm in which closely related sequences were merged to remove PCR and sequencing errors. V, D and J gene segments were assigned by aligning CDR3 sequences to IMGT reference sequences. For a sequence to be retained, at least a six-nucleotide match to both a V gene segment and a J gene segment was required. Rearrangements were classified as productive when the CDR3 lacked stop codons and remained in frame with V and J, and all other rearrangements were classified as non-productive. Following IMGT convention, CDR3 was defined as the stretch from the second conserved V-encoded cysteine up to the conserved J-encoded phenylalanine. Sequences without an unambiguous match to a single V gene segment were excluded from the earlier analysis of 450 to 750 of the donors. In an earlier analysis of around 600 of the donors, V segments were called functional above 56.7% productive rearrangements and were called segregating when the between-donor standard deviation exceeded 5%. A statistical classification framework was developed to diagnose cytomegalovirus status using the catalog of TCR beta chain sequences. A later analysis assigned V and J genes by comparing TCR nucleotide sequences with IMGT/GENE-DB human TR gene sequences. Using the TCRdist pipeline, a later analysis assigned CDR3 sequences along with most-parsimonious VDJ recombination scenarios. In a later analysis, each TCR beta chain was defined by its CDR3 amino acid sequence together with its V-gene family, and reads without a unique V-gene family were excluded. As a way to deal with suspected cross-contamination and a sequencing artifact, a later analysis dropped approximately 570 nucleotide sequences that were highly shared and had low generation probability. In a later analysis, a clonal expansion index was calculated for each public chain from normalized within-repertoire ranks of inferred template counts. Generation probabilities in a later analysis came from a VDJ recombination model fitted to out-of-frame rearrangements, and those results were checked against IGoR. In a later analysis, hypergeometric tests were used to score TCR-TCR, TCR-HLA and TCR-CMV co-occurrence, with a repertoire-size bias correction applied to TCR pairs. To estimate false discovery rates, a later analysis permuted the HLA or CMV assignments 20 times. A later analysis grouped co-occurring TCRs with DBSCAN, adding TCRdist sequence similarity when clustering within HLA-allele-positive subsets. For co-occurrence clustering, repertoires with fewer than 30,000 or more than 120,000 public chains were excluded, along with a handful of repertoires with anomalous nucleotide sharing. TCRdb holds this immuneACCESS table with in-frame rearrangements only. Some clones are missing; in checked studies, unresolved V genes explain under half, and the rest has no known cause. That table furnishes V, J and clone size, whereas the DNA furnished D and trimming. Counted in this sample were about 200,000 clones; approximately 86% of them appeared once. Clones ranked in the top ten supply 0.31% of the sample.

V loses 5 bases, J loses 2 bases, and the germline ends lie 13 bases apart. The cysteine opens and the phenylalanine closes a CDR3 of 14 amino acids. Just CDR3 DNA is preserved here, 42 bases in frame from base 1. From the germline V gene (reference sequence), CDR1 is LNHNV and CDR2 is YYDKDF. The cohort comprised approximately 700 healthy bone marrow donors. Cohort members were all nominally healthy when sampled, although unrecorded immune exposures were likely present. The donor tested CMV seronegative and was one of the 352 seronegative cohort members. A peripheral blood sample was provided by each donor, and peripheral blood mononuclear cells were used for TCR beta sequencing. The Qiagen DNeasy Blood Extraction Kit was used to extract genomic DNA from the blood cell samples.

The source of this sequence is a woman in her twenties or thirties in good health and CMV-seronegative. The chain joins TRBV15 to TRBJ2-7; a tentative D call is TRBD2 (6 bases match). Sequenced sample: PBMCs. The DNA sequence is as follows: TGTGCCACCAGCGGTTTGGCGGGACCCTACGAGCAGTACTTC. This sequence encodes CATSGLAGPYEQYF.